This TCR beta chain was identified in a study of T cells after yellow fever vaccination. A few counts support this clonotype. What it binds is unknown. TCRdb analysed the 5' RACE reads with MiXCR anew, one entry per CDR3 protein. In the table there are 620,000 or so distinct CDR3 sequences, 10% to 15% of which are singletons. Whole-study results and caveats: Abundant clonotypes from the bulk population could get into FACS-sorted repertoires as contaminants.

Germline assignment: CDR1 DFQATT and CDR2 SNEGSKA (reference sequence). Trimming left V 1 base short and J 1 base short, with 10 bases between. CDR3 size: 14 residues. This sequence originates from a man younger than 40 who received the YFV17D yellow fever vaccine. The chain links TRBV20-1 to TRBJ1-1; D is perhaps TRBD1 (5 bases). Sequenced here: PBMCs, sampled on the day of the yellow fever booster vaccination. The CDR3 here is CSARVGRANTEAFF. The DNA of the CDR3 is TGCAGTGCTAGAGTTGGCAGGGCGAACACTGAAGCTTTCTTT.